The rows below give T cell receptor beta chains drawn from one sample of a study of blood T cells in healthy people across ages. TCRdb re-analysed the 5' RACE reads in MiXCR, keeping a single row per CDR3 protein. The repertoire includes about a million distinct CDR3 sequences, about 48% of them detected once, and over 10% sits in the top ten. Sequencing input: blood. These receptors were collected from a man younger than 40 in good health. The CDR3 runs from the conserved cysteine through the conserved F or W. A D gene is named only where the DNA matches it firmly. The size field is filled for only some rows; it gives once, few, many or a size class.

15	-	TRBV6-6	-	TRBJ2-7	CASSRGHGSSYEQYF	TGTGCCAGCAGTAGAGGACACGGTAGCTCCTACGAGCAGTACTTC
13	-	TRBV6-1	once	TRBJ2-1	CASSEDRIGEQFF	TGTGCCAGCAGTGAAGACAGGATAGGAGAGCAGTTCTTC
18	TRBD1	TRBV4-2	few	TRBJ1-2	CASSQEIDRGISRGGYTF	TGTGCCAGCAGCCAAGAGATAGACAGGGGGATTTCCCGGGGTGGCTACACCTTC
16	TRBD1	TRBV3-1	-	TRBJ2-2	CASSTRTGVGSGELFF	TGTGCCAGCAGCACCAGGACAGGGGTTGGGTCCGGGGAGCTGTTTTTT
13	TRBD2	TRBV6-2/TRBV6-3	-	TRBJ2-1	CAGRTRRENEQFF	TGTGCCGGCCGGACTAGGAGGGAGAATGAGCAGTTCTTC
12	-	TRBV20-1	-	TRBJ2-4	CSARTGSPIQYF	TGCAGTGCTAGAACAGGGTCCCCAATTCAGTACTTC
14	-	TRBV9	-	TRBJ1-2	CASSLGGDGYGYTF	TGTGCCAGCAGCTTGGGGGGGGACGGCTATGGCTACACCTTC
15	TRBD2	TRBV4-1	-	TRBJ2-1	CASRPVAGVHNEQFF	TGCGCCAGCAGGCCTGTAGCGGGGGTTCACAATGAGCAGTTCTTC
16	-	TRBV7-9	many	TRBJ2-2	CASSPWGAKNTGELFF	TGTGCCAGCAGCCCGTGGGGGGCTAAGAACACCGGGGAGCTGTTTTTT
15	-	TRBV12-3/TRBV12-4	-	TRBJ2-3	CASSRTETSTDTQYF	TGTGCCAGCAGCCGGACTGAGACTAGCACAGATACGCAGTATTTT
14	TRBD1	TRBV30	-	TRBJ1-1	CAWNAGQVNTEAFF	TGTGCCTGGAACGCCGGACAGGTTAACACTGAAGCTTTCTTT
13	-	TRBV7-8	-	TRBJ1-2	CASSHQDNYGYTF	TGTGCCAGCAGCCACCAGGACAACTATGGCTACACCTTC
14	-	TRBV12-3/TRBV12-4	once	TRBJ1-2	CASSSTGTRYGYTF	TGTGCCAGCAGTTCCACCGGGACCCGGTATGGCTACACCTTC
15	TRBD2	TRBV3-1	once	TRBJ2-3	CASGLAGVDADTQYF	TGTGCCAGCGGCTTAGCGGGGGTTGACGCAGATACGCAGTATTTT
14	-	TRBV6-2/TRBV6-3	few	TRBJ2-7	CASRGRLVSYEQYF	TGTGCCAGCAGGGGACGGCTGGTCTCCTACGAGCAGTACTTC
15	TRBD1	TRBV4-2	-	TRBJ2-7	CASSQDSGTDGGQYF	TGTGCCAGCAGCCAAGATTCCGGGACAGACGGCGGGCAGTACTTC
13	-	TRBV30	few	TRBJ1-2	CARYTGTLYGYTF	TGTGCCCGTTACACAGGGACTCTCTATGGCTACACCTTC
16	TRBD1	TRBV4-1	-	TRBJ2-1	CASSQAGQGAPGEQFF	TGCGCCAGCAGCCAAGCAGGACAGGGGGCGCCTGGTGAGCAGTTCTTC